Listed below are T cell receptor beta chains from one sample, sequenced in a study of radiation and T cells in renal cell carcinoma. Repertoires were generated with immunoSEQ multiplex PCR, while TCRdb's copy carries only in-frame clones and drops some. The data show about 170,000 clones, roughly nine tenths seen once. The starting material was blood, obtained from a patient whose treatment included radiotherapy and nephrectomy. The receptors were sampled from a woman between 45 and 65 years old with renal cell carcinoma. The CDR3 runs from the conserved cysteine through the conserved F or W. A D gene is named only where the DNA matches it firmly. A row's size may be missing; if present it is once, few, many or a size class.

CDR3nt,CDR3aa,len,j_gene,d_gene,v_gene,abundance
TGTGCCTACAGCAATTACGACGAGCAGTACTTC,CAYSNYDEQYF,11,TRBJ2-7,.,TRBV6-1,.
TGTGCCAGCTCACCTTTGGGGCTGTACCGAGAGCAGTACTTC,CASSPLGLYREQYF,14,TRBJ2-7,.,TRBV18,.
TGTGCCAGCAGTTATCGACAGGGACAAGCTTTCTTT,CASSYRQGQAFF,12,TRBJ1-1,TRBD1,TRBV6-5,.
TGTGCCAGCAGTGAAGCACTGGGCCGAAAATTCTATGGCTACACCTTC,CASSEALGRKFYGYTF,16,TRBJ1-2,.,TRBV6-1,.
TGTGCCAGCAGGGCTGGACACACTGAAGCTTTCTTT,CASRAGHTEAFF,12,TRBJ1-1,.,TRBV2,.
TGTGCCAGCAGCTTGGCTACAGGAGACATCAGCCCCGGGTGGCATTTT,CASSLATGDISPGWHF,16,TRBJ1-5,.,TRBV5-5,.
TGTGCTAGTGGTTTGGGAGGGACAGTGGTAGCTTTCTTT,CASGLGGTVVAFF,13,TRBJ1-1,TRBD1,TRBV12-5,.
TGTGCCAGCAGCCCCGGGGGTTTGTTCACAGATACGCAGTATTTT,CASSPGGLFTDTQYF,15,TRBJ2-3,.,TRBV11-3,.
TGTGCCAGTAGTATACGGACAGGGGGTGCCCTAAATGAGCAGTTCTTC,CASSIRTGGALNEQFF,16,TRBJ2-1,TRBD1,TRBV19,.
TGTGCCAGCAGCCGGACTAGCGGGGGGGCCGGTGAGACCCAGTACTTC,CASSRTSGGAGETQYF,16,TRBJ2-5,TRBD2,TRBV5-4,.
TGTGCCAGCAGTTACACTAGCGGGGGGGTTAATGAGCAGTTCTTC,CASSYTSGGVNEQFF,15,TRBJ2-1,TRBD2,TRBV6-5,.
TGTGCCAGCAGCTACTTCAGTCAACCAAATGAAAAACTGTTTTTT,CASSYFSQPNEKLFF,15,TRBJ1-4,.,TRBV14,.
TGCGCCAGCAGCCAAGATAGTGTTGGACGGAACTACGAGCAGTACTTC,CASSQDSVGRNYEQYF,16,TRBJ2-7,.,TRBV4-3,.
TGCAGCGTTGAAGGGACGTCAGGCTACACCTTC,CSVEGTSGYTF,11,TRBJ1-2,.,TRBV29-1,.
TGTGCCAGCTCACCATCCGGGACGGACTCTGGAAACACCATATATTTT,CASSPSGTDSGNTIYF,16,TRBJ1-3,.,TRBV18,.
TGTGCCAGCTACCCGGGACTAGCAGGAGATACGCAGTATTTT,CASYPGLAGDTQYF,14,TRBJ2-3,TRBD2,TRBV2,.
TGTGCCAGCAGCCTGGGACAGGGAAAGCCTTACGAGCAGTACTTC,CASSLGQGKPYEQYF,15,TRBJ2-7,TRBD1,TRBV7-2,.
TGTGCCAGCAGCTTAACTAGCGGGGGGGACCAGTACTTC,CASSLTSGGDQYF,13,TRBJ2-5,TRBD2,TRBV7-3,.
TGTGCCAGCACATGGACAGGGCAAGAGACCCAGTACTTC,CASTWTGQETQYF,13,TRBJ2-5,TRBD1,TRBV2,.
TGTGCCAGCAGGAGCTGGGGGAACTATGGCTACACCTTC,CASRSWGNYGYTF,13,TRBJ1-2,.,TRBV2,.
TGCGCCAGCAGCTTTGGGCCAGCCTACAATGAGCAGTTCTTC,CASSFGPAYNEQFF,14,TRBJ2-1,.,TRBV5-1,.
TGTGCCAGCAGTGAAGGTGCCGGGGGCGGGTACGAGCAGTACTTC,CASSEGAGGGYEQYF,15,TRBJ2-7,.,TRBV2,.
TGTGCCAGCAGCTTGTCGCGGGGGGGAGACAGCGCCTACGAGCAGTACTTC,CASSLSRGGDSAYEQYF,17,TRBJ2-7,TRBD2,TRBV5-4,few
TGCGCCAGCAGCTTGGGGGGACAGCGTCTCCTGAACACTGAAGCTTTCTTT,CASSLGGQRLLNTEAFF,17,TRBJ1-1,TRBD1,TRBV5-1,.
TGTGCCAGCGGGGGGACTAGCACCTACAATGAGCAGTTCTTC,CASGGTSTYNEQFF,14,TRBJ2-1,TRBD2,TRBV28,.
TGTGCCAGCAGCGTAGTCCGGACAGCCCCGAACACCGGGGAGCTGTTTTTT,CASSVVRTAPNTGELFF,17,TRBJ2-2,.,TRBV9,.
TGTGCCAGTAGTACTATTAGCAATCAGCCCCAGCATTTT,CASSTISNQPQHF,13,TRBJ1-5,.,TRBV19,.
TGTGCCAGCAGTTACTTCGACAGGACTGAGCAGTTCTTC,CASSYFDRTEQFF,13,TRBJ2-1,.,TRBV6-5,.
TGTGCCAGTAGTACCCCTCCCAGGGATAATCAGCCCCAGCATTTT,CASSTPPRDNQPQHF,15,TRBJ1-5,.,TRBV19,.
TGTGCCATCGCGGAGGCCGGCAATGAGCAGTTCTTC,CAIAEAGNEQFF,12,TRBJ2-1,.,TRBV6-6,.
TGTGCCAGCAGCCGCCCAGCAAACACTGAAGCTTTCTTT,CASSRPANTEAFF,13,TRBJ1-1,.,TRBV7-9,.
TGTGCCAGCAGCGGGGGTAGCTACAATGAGCAGTTCTTC,CASSGGSYNEQFF,13,TRBJ2-1,.,TRBV7-2,.
TGTGCCACCAGCAGAGGTCGGGGCGCGGGCTTAACTGAAGCTTTCTTT,CATSRGRGAGLTEAFF,16,TRBJ1-1,.,TRBV15,.
TGCGCCAGCAGACCGCATACTAGCGGGGGGGCAGAGACCCAGTACTTC,CASRPHTSGGAETQYF,16,TRBJ2-5,TRBD2,TRBV5-1,.
TGTGCCAGCAGCGCCGACACAACAATCAATCAGCCCCAGCATTTT,CASSADTTINQPQHF,15,TRBJ1-5,.,TRBV11-2,.
TGTGCCAGCAGCGAGCCCAAACAGGGGGCTCTGGGGGCCAACGTCCTGACTTTC,CASSEPKQGALGANVLTF,18,TRBJ2-6,TRBD1,TRBV5-5,.
TGCGCCAGCAGTGATCGGGGGCAAGCTTTCTTT,CASSDRGQAFF,11,TRBJ1-1,.,TRBV10-2,.
TGCAGCGTTGAAGATCCCCTAGGACAGCTGAACACTGAAGCTTTCTTT,CSVEDPLGQLNTEAFF,16,TRBJ1-1,.,TRBV29-1,.
TGTGCCACCAGCTCTAGGAGGGACAGCCTTTACGAGCAGTACTTC,CATSSRRDSLYEQYF,15,TRBJ2-7,.,TRBV15,.
TGTGCCAGCAGCCTCTATAACCCTGAAGAGCAGTACTTC,CASSLYNPEEQYF,13,TRBJ2-7,.,TRBV7-9,.
TGTGCCAGCAGCATGGGAGGAAAGACCCAGTACTTC,CASSMGGKTQYF,12,TRBJ2-5,.,TRBV6-5,once
TGTGCCAGCAGCCGTGGGGCGACTGGGGCCAACGTCCTGACTTTC,CASSRGATGANVLTF,15,TRBJ2-6,.,TRBV7-9,.
TGTGCCTGGACAAGGGTATCGCAGCTTGCGGCTTTCTTT,CAWTRVSQLAAFF,13,TRBJ1-1,.,TRBV30,few
TGTGCCAGCAGCCTCTACAGGGATGTGAGCTATGGCTACACCTTC,CASSLYRDVSYGYTF,15,TRBJ1-2,.,TRBV7-2,.
TGTGCCAGCAGCCCTCGCAGGGGATCTTCTGAAAAACTGTTTTTT,CASSPRRGSSEKLFF,15,TRBJ1-4,.,TRBV7-2,.
TGTGCCAGCAGTCTAAGGGGGGACGAGCAGTACTTC,CASSLRGDEQYF,12,TRBJ2-7,.,TRBV6-1,.
TGTGCCAGCAGCTTAGACAGGGGGAATGAAAAACTGTTTTTT,CASSLDRGNEKLFF,14,TRBJ1-4,TRBD1,TRBV7-9,few
TGTGCCAGCAGTGAGCAATTACAGCTTCAGACGAACACCGGGGAGCTGTTTTTT,CASSEQLQLQTNTGELFF,18,TRBJ2-2,.,TRBV6-1,.
TGTGCCAGCAGACGGGACAGCCAGAGCACAGATACGCAGTATTTT,CASRRDSQSTDTQYF,15,TRBJ2-3,TRBD1,TRBV5-4,.
TGTGCCAGCAGTTACTCGGGGGGGAGGGGCTACACCTTC,CASSYSGGRGYTF,13,TRBJ1-2,.,TRBV6-5,.
TGTGCCAGCAGTGGTTCAGCGGATGAGCAGTTCTTC,CASSGSADEQFF,12,TRBJ2-1,.,TRBV2,.
TGTGCCAGCAGTCGCAGGGGGCAAACGAATTCACCCCTCCACTTT,CASSRRGQTNSPLHF,15,TRBJ1-6,TRBD1,TRBV6-5,once
TGTGCCAGCAGCCCGGCTTGGATAGGGGAAACTGAAGCTTTCTTT,CASSPAWIGETEAFF,15,TRBJ1-1,.,TRBV5-6,.
TGCGCCAGTATCGAAACCGGAGGAGACGAGCAGTACTTC,CASIETGGDEQYF,13,TRBJ2-7,.,TRBV5-1,.
TGCGCCAGCAGCCGGGTGGGGGATACGCAGTATTTT,CASSRVGDTQYF,12,TRBJ2-3,.,TRBV4-3,.